This T cell receptor (beta chain) was identified during a study of blood T cell repertoires in COVID-19. The overall study: Samples came from the United States, Italy and Spain, spanning acute and convalescent COVID-19.

Per the original methods: For nucleated cells, counts were estimated from reference gene primer amplification. Profiling relied on immunoSEQ multiplex PCR, and the TCRdb table lists in-frame clones only, not all of them. The V and J calls and clone size were taken over from that table, and D and trimming were inferred from the DNA. The table lists about 80,000 clones, 65% to 85% of them singletons, with 5.8% in the top ten. This CDR3 has 13 amino acids. Germline CDR1 LGHDT, CDR2 YNNKEL (reference sequence). Trimming shortened V by 9 bases and J by 1 base, and 9 bases separated the two germline ends. Input material: peripheral blood. The V gene is TRBV3-1 (or the pseudogene TRBV3-2), the J gene TRBJ2-2, with a possible D match to TRBD2 (6 bases). The origin of this receptor is a man aged 55 to 69 with active or convalescent COVID-19. Written as DNA, the CDR3 is TGTGCCAGGCGGGGAGGGAACACCGGGGAGCTGTTTTTT. As protein: CARRGGNTGELFF.